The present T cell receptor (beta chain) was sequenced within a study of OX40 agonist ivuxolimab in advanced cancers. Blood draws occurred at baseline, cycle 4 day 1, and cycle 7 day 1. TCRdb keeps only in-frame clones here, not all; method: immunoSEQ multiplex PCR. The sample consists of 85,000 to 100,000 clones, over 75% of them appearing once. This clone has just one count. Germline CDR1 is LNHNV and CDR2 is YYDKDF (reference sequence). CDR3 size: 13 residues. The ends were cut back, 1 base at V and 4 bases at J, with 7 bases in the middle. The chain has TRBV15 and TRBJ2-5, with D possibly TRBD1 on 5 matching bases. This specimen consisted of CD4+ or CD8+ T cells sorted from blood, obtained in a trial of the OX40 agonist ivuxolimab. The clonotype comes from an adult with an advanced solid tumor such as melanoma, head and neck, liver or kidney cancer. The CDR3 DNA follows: TGTGCCACCAGCAGAGGAGACAGAGAGACCCAGTACTTC. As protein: CATSRGDRETQYF.